The 24 T cell receptor beta chains below were found in one sample sequenced in a study of T cell repertoires in cytomegalovirus infection. MiXCR, applied by TCRdb to the reads, yields one record per CDR3 protein. Altogether around 300,000 distinct CDR3 sequences are present, 20% to 25% being singletons, with the ten largest covering roughly a fifth. These receptors are not linked to any known antigen. Sequenced here: cultured PBMCs, sampled from culture after CMV antigen stimulation. The receptor set was obtained from a human donor in good health (CMV status not recorded). Some clones in this sample may be carry-over from other donors' samples.

The chain employs TRBV30 and TRBJ1-5; 9 nucleotides line up with TRBD1. From germline, CDR1 is GTSNPN and CDR2 SVGIG (reference sequence). The CDR3 has 14 residues. Trimming took 2 bases from V and 7 from J; bases not matched to a gene: 6. The DNA for the CDR3 is TGTGCCTGGAGTCACACAGGGGGCCGACAGCCCCAGCATTTT. Amino acid sequence: CAWSHTGGRQPQHF.

On this clonotype: A much larger clone lies one base from this, so it may be a read error. The chain employs TRBV7-2 and TRBJ2-1; unclear D gene. In germline, CDR1 is SGHTA, CDR2 FQGNSA. The ends were cut back, 2 bases at V and 10 bases at J, with 12 bases in the middle. The CDR3 sequence is 13 residues long. The CDR3 protein is CASSLPAVREQFF. The CDR3 coding sequence is TGTGCCAGCAGCTTACCTGCCGTTAGAGAGCAGTTCTTC.

This clonotype was counted ten times or more. This chain links TRBV7-2 with TRBJ1-6; TRBD1 matches 8 bases. V lost 5 bases and J lost 7; bases outside the gene matches: 10. Germline V gene sequence: CDR1 SGHTA, CDR2 FQGNSA. The CDR3 has 16 residues. The CDR3 coding sequence is TGTGCCAGCAGCCAAAATCAGGGGGCGCGGAATTCACCCCTCCACTTT. Amino acid sequence: CASSQNQGARNSPLHF.

The chain has TRBV29-1 and TRBJ1-5; TRBD1 matches at 7 bases. V lost 3 bases and J lost 4; bases outside the gene matches: 0. The CDR3 sequence is 12 residues long. The germline gives CDR1 SQVTM, CDR2 ANQGSEA. CDR3 coding DNA: TGCAGCGTTGAGACAGGGAATCAGCCCCAGCATTTT. This encodes CSVETGNQPQHF.

This chain joins TRBV7-8 and TRBJ2-1; D ambiguous. Germline CDR1 is SGHVS and CDR2 is FQNEAQ. Trimming cost V 6 bases and J 0 bases, with 12 bases left between them. The CDR3 is 15 residues long. Here the CDR3 DNA reads TGTGCCAGCAGACGGAGAAGGAGCTCCTACAATGAGCAGTTCTTC. It specifies CASRRRRSSYNEQFF.

The chain employs TRBV11-3 and TRBJ1-3; D gene unclear. This CDR3 comprises 14 residues. Trimming took off 0 bases at V and 2 bases at J, with 5 bases between the two ends. The germline V gene encodes CDR1 SGHNT and CDR2 YENEEA. The CDR3 region has the DNA TGTGCCAGCAGCTTAGATACGGCTGGAAACACCATATATTTT. Its translation is CASSLDTAGNTIYF.

This clonotype was picked up many times. V gene TRBV7-2 combines with J gene TRBJ1-1, with D tentatively TRBD1 (5 bases). The CDR3 runs 14 residues. V was trimmed by 1 base and J by 10 bases, leaving 16 bases between them. Germline CDR1 reads SGHTA; CDR2 reads FQGNSA. The CDR3 loop is CASSLVGIGARAFF. The DNA of the CDR3 is TGTGCCAGCAGCTTAGTGGGGATTGGGGCAAGAGCTTTCTTT.

This clonotype was observed a handful of times. This chain joins TRBV5-4 and TRBJ2-7; possible D gene TRBD1, 6 bases. Germline V gives CDR1 SGHNT, CDR2 YYREEE (reference sequence). Trimming cost V 5 bases and J 7 bases, with 16 bases left between them. The CDR3 runs to 13 residues. In nucleotides, the CDR3 is TGTGCCAGCAGATTCCAGGGGAGTGGAGAGCAGTACTTC. Protein sequence: CASRFQGSGEQYF.

This clonotype was observed once. The chain combines TRBV12-3 or TRBV12-4 with TRBJ2-1; D not resolved. V lost 1 base and J 4 bases, leaving 11 bases between the germline ends. This CDR3 comprises 15 residues. The CDR3 is CASSLGQATYNEQFF. DNA of the CDR3: TGTGCCAGCAGTTTAGGCCAAGCCACGTACAATGAGCAGTTCTTC.

In its sample, this clonotype was seen many times. The V call is TRBV29-1, the J call TRBJ1-1; 8 bases align to TRBD1. CDR1 is SQVTM and CDR2 is ANQGSEA in the germline V gene. The CDR3 covers 11 residues. The V and J ends lost 6 bases and 5 bases, in that order; junction bases with no gene match: 2. The CDR3 reads CSVNRGTEAFF. The CDR3 DNA follows: TGCAGCGTGAACAGGGGGACTGAAGCTTTCTTT.

This clonotype was counted at least ten times. The V call is TRBV7-2, the J call TRBJ2-7, with TRBD1 matching over 7 bases. V lost 11 bases, J lost 0 bases, and 10 bases stayed unmatched. In germline, CDR1 is SGHTA, CDR2 FQGNSA. The CDR3 covers 14 residues. The CDR3 DNA follows: TGTGCCGGATCAAAGACAGGGAGCTCCTACGAGCAGTACTTC. Translating it yields CAGSKTGSSYEQYF.

This chain joins TRBV18 and TRBJ1-1; D is unclear. Germline V gene sequence: CDR1 KGHSH, CDR2 LQKENI. V gave up 2 bases and J gave up 0 bases, with 7 bases separating them. This CDR3 has 14 residues. CDR3 region: CASSPEQVNTEAFF. The CDR3 bases are TGTGCCAGCTCACCAGAACAAGTGAACACTGAAGCTTTCTTT.

In its sample, this clonotype was seen many times. The chain links TRBV20-1 to TRBJ1-6; D remains ambiguous. Germline CDR1 is DFQATT and CDR2 is SNEGSKA (reference sequence). V lost 3 bases, J lost 14 bases, and 14 bases lay in between. The CDR3 totals 12 residues. The CDR3: CSARGRSMALHF. The DNA for the CDR3 is TGCAGTGCTAGGGGGAGGTCGATGGCCCTCCACTTT.

This chain links TRBV7-2 with TRBJ2-1; D gene uncertain. The V gene lost 2 bases and the J gene lost 2 bases, with 16 bases spanning the gap. Germline V gives CDR1 SGHTA, CDR2 FQGNSA. CDR3 length: 17 residues. The CDR3 loop is CASSLRSLWGAYNEQFF. CDR3 in DNA: TGTGCCAGCAGCTTAAGGAGTTTATGGGGTGCCTACAATGAGCAGTTCTTC.

The rearrangement uses TRBV27 and TRBJ2-7, with 8 bases aligning to TRBD2. V lost 7 bases to trimming and J lost 9 bases; unmatched junction nucleotides: 14. Germline CDR1 reads MNHEY; CDR2 reads SMNVEV (reference sequence). This CDR3 region has 14 residues. The DNA for the CDR3 is TGTGCCAGCACCGATGGGACTAGTGGACTGGGGCAGTACGTC. It translates to CASTDGTSGLGQYV.

A few counts support this clonotype. This chain joins TRBV7-6 and TRBJ2-3; 8 positions match TRBD2. The V gene end was trimmed by 3 bases and the J gene end by 3 bases; junction bases not matched to a gene: 5. CDR3 length equals 15 residues. Germline CDR1 is SGHVS and CDR2 is FNYEAQ. The CDR3, as DNA: TGTGCCAGCAGCTTTTGGAGCGGGAGAACAGATACGCAGTATTTT. Translating gives CASSFWSGRTDTQYF.

This clonotype was seen at least ten times. This sequence joins TRBV20-1 and TRBJ2-3, with no clear D. V was cut by 5 bases and J by 0 bases, with 12 bases left in between. The CDR3 runs 14 residues. The germline CDR1 and CDR2 sequences are DFQATT and SNEGSKA (reference sequence). In nucleotides, the CDR3 is TGCAGTGCTCCGACCAGTACTAGCACAGATACGCAGTATTTT. It yields the protein CSAPTSTSTDTQYF.

This clonotype was detected only a few times. The rearrangement joins TRBV9 to TRBJ1-2; the D is unclear. The CDR3 contains 13 residues. Germline V gene lookup returns CDR1 SGDLS and CDR2 YYNGEE. The V and J ends lost 3 bases and 0 bases respectively, with 6 bases between them. CDR3: CASSATTNYGYTF. In nucleotides, the CDR3 is TGTGCCAGCAGCGCGACAACTAACTATGGCTACACCTTC. Variable domain in full (rest from reference TRBV9 and TRBJ1-2): DSGVTQTPKHLITATGQRVTLRCSPRSGDLSVYWYQQSLDQGLQFLIQYYNGEERAKGNILERFSAQQFPDLHSELNLSSLELGDSALYFCASSATTNYGYTFGSGTRLTVV.

In its sample, this clonotype was seen many times. The rearrangement uses TRBV7-6 and TRBJ2-7; 8 bases align to TRBD1. This CDR3 contains 14 residues. Germline V gene lookup returns CDR1 SGHVS and CDR2 FNYEAQ. The trim removed 2 bases at V and 6 bases at J, leaving 6 bases unmatched. The CDR3 sequence: CASSLPGQAVEQYF. CDR3 sequence (DNA): TGTGCCAGCAGCTTACCGGGACAGGCAGTCGAGCAGTACTTC.

This clonotype was counted only a few times. The chain carries TRBV20-1 and TRBJ1-1; 9 bases align to TRBD1. The V gene end was trimmed by 6 bases and the J gene end by 4 bases; junction bases not matched to a gene: 9. CDR3 length equals 14 residues. Germline CDR1 and CDR2: DFQATT and SNEGSKA (reference sequence). The CDR3 sequence: CSAINRGQGTEAFF. DNA for the CDR3: TGCAGTGCAATTAACAGGGGGCAGGGCACTGAAGCTTTCTTT.

This clonotype has a count of ten or more. This chain uses TRBV6-2 or TRBV6-3 with TRBJ1-5; no clear D gene. Germline loops: CDR1 MNHEY, CDR2 SVGEGT. The CDR3 loop spans 16 amino acids. Trimming left V 2 bases short and J 4 bases short, with 15 bases between. The CDR3 nucleotides are TGTGCCAGCAGTTACGTCCTGGCAGTGGGTAATCAGCCCCAGCATTTT. Translation: CASSYVLAVGNQPQHF.

This clonotype was found many times. The CDR3: CASSRLEGSSYNEQFF. The CDR3 DNA is TGTGCCAGCAGCCGGCTTGAGGGTAGCTCCTACAATGAGCAGTTCTTC. The chain is built from TRBV27 and TRBJ2-1; perhaps TRBD2 as D (5 bases). The germline V gene encodes CDR1 MNHEY and CDR2 SMNVEV (reference sequence). Trimming pared 6 bases from V and 0 bases from J, leaving 15 bases between. The CDR3 loop spans 16 amino acids.

This chain connects TRBV7-2 to TRBJ1-6; unclear D gene. CDR1 is SGHTA, CDR2 FQGNSA, per germline. CDR3 length: 17 residues. With 1 base removed from V and 0 bases from J, the gap between germline ends came to 10 bases. The CDR3 here is CASSLVRPSSYNSPLHF. CDR3 sequence (DNA): TGTGCCAGCAGCTTAGTAAGACCGAGCTCCTATAATTCACCCCTCCACTTT.

The V and J genes are TRBV11-2 and TRBJ2-7; 7 bases are shared with TRBD1. V lost 1 base to trimming and J lost 3 bases; unmatched junction nucleotides: 6. This CDR3 is built from 15 residues. CDR1 and CDR2 (germline): SGHAT, FQNNGV. This CDR3 reads CASSLAGQDSYEQYF. The CDR3 DNA follows: TGTGCCAGCAGCTTAGCCGGACAGGATAGCTACGAGCAGTACTTC.